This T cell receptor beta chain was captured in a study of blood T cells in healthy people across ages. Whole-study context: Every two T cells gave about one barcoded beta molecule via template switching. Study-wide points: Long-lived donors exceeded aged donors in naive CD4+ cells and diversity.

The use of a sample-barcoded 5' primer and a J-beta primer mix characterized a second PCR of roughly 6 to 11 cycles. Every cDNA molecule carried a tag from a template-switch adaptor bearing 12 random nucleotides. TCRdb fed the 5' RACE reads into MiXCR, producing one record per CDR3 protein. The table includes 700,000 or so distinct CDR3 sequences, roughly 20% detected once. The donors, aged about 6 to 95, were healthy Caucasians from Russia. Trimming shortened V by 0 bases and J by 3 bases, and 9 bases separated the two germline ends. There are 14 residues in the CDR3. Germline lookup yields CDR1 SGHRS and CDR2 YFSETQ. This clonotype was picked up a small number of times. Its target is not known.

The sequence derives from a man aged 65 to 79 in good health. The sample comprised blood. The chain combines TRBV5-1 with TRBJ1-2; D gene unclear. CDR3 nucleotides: TGCGCCAGCAGCTTGGTTGGGTCCGACTATGGCTACACCTTC. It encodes CASSLVGSDYGYTF.